This note documents a single T cell receptor (beta chain) sequence. These data come from a study of blood T cell repertoires in COVID-19. Study summary: Specimens from acute and convalescent COVID-19 originated in the United States, Italy and Spain. The cDNA or gDNA used as material had been derived from T cells, B-cell-depleted T cells, or PBMCs.

Patients from Seattle were sampled longitudinally, starting during active infection. As handled by the study authors: The authors estimated nucleated cell counts from reference gene primer amplification. The protocol was immunoSEQ multiplex PCR, while the TCRdb copy is restricted to in-frame clones and leaves out a portion. D and trimming come from the DNA, and the V and J calls and clone size come from that table. This table holds 80,000 or so clones, roughly 81% found once. Trimming removed 3 bases from V and 4 bases from J; junction bases left unmatched: 8. The CDR3 totals 17 residues. The germline gives CDR1 KGHSH, CDR2 LQKENI.

Material for sequencing was peripheral blood. The chain couples TRBV18 to TRBJ2-6, with 8 bases lining up with TRBD1. The TCR originated in a man between 60 and 75 years old with COVID-19, enrolled during active disease. CDR3 loop: CASSPNTGGSGANVLTF. The CDR3 region has the DNA TGTGCCAGCTCACCTAATACAGGGGGTTCCGGGGCCAACGTCCTGACTTTC.